These 13 T cell receptor beta chains originate from one sample sequenced in a study of blood T cells in healthy people across ages (dated by TCRdb to between 2015 and 2017). The library was made by 5' RACE. Sequencing instrument: Illumina HiSeq 2500. The second PCR ran for roughly 6 to 11 cycles and used a J-beta primer mix along with a sample-barcoded 5' primer. TCRdb redid the processing of the public reads, applying fastp at Q25 and MiXCR, and retained in-frame beta chains. Each entry merges the rows of one CDR3 protein and shows their most common DNA and genes. Here the sample has some 1.1 million distinct CDR3 sequences; around two fifths occur a single time. The ten largest clones capture over 10% of the sample. The sequencing input was blood. The receptors derive from a young man in good health.

This clonotype was seen more than once but under ten times. The J gene is TRBJ2-3, the V gene TRBV24-1; D remains ambiguous. The CDR3 is made up of 14 amino acids. Germline CDR1 reads KGHDR; CDR2 reads SFDVKD. The ends were cut back, 3 bases at V and 4 bases at J, with 10 bases in the middle. CDR3 in DNA: TGTGCCACCAGTGATCGCCGGGCCCCAGATACGCAGTATTTT. Amino acids: CATSDRRAPDTQYF.

The chain is built from TRBV20-1 and TRBJ2-7; possibly TRBD1 for D (6 bases). The CDR3 is 14 residues long. V lost 5 bases and J 0 bases, leaving 14 bases between the germline ends. Germline V gene lookup returns CDR1 DFQATT and CDR2 SNEGSKA (reference sequence). The CDR3 sequence is CSAQTQGSSYEQYF. The DNA for the CDR3 is TGCAGTGCTCAAACCCAGGGGAGCTCCTACGAGCAGTACTTC.

This clonotype was found a few times. The J gene is TRBJ1-2, the V gene TRBV6-5; TRBD1 agrees at 9 bases. V shed 2 bases and J 3 bases; nucleotides not matched to a gene: 7. The germline CDR1 and CDR2 sequences are MNHEY and SVGAGI. The CDR3 loop spans 16 amino acids. This CDR3 is CASSYGDRGSDYGYTF. CDR3 bases: TGTGCCAGCAGTTACGGCGACAGGGGGTCCGACTATGGCTACACCTTC.

This clonotype was observed a handful of times. The chain recombines TRBV13 with TRBJ2-3; 16 bases match TRBD2. V trimming: 4 bases; J trimming: 7 bases; junction bases outside the gene matches: 14. Germline V CDR1 and CDR2: PRHDT, FYEKMQ (reference sequence). This CDR3 contains 19 residues. CDR3 loop: CASSSKRGTSGGDRYTQYF. CDR3 nucleotide sequence: TGTGCCAGCAGCTCGAAAAGAGGGACTAGCGGGGGGGATCGTTATACGCAGTATTTT. Based on the CDR3 plus reference TRBV13 and TRBJ2-3, the full variable domain is AAGVIQSPRHLIKEKRETATLKCYPIPRHDTVYWYQQGPGQDPQFLISFYEKMQSDKGSIPDRFSAQQFSDYHSELNMSSLELGDSALYFCASSSKRGTSGGDRYTQYFGPGTRLTVL.

This clonotype was observed a few times. The V call is TRBV5-1, the J call TRBJ2-7; D not resolved. Per germline, CDR1 SGHRS and CDR2 YFSETQ. V lost 4 bases and J 2 bases, leaving 13 bases between the germline ends. The CDR3 runs 14 residues. DNA of the CDR3: TGCGCCAGCAGCATGGGATTTCCGCCCTACGAGCAGTACTTC. Amino acid sequence: CASSMGFPPYEQYF. Combining the CDR3 with reference TRBV5-1 and TRBJ2-7 gives the whole variable domain KAGVTQTPRYLIKTRGQQVTLSCSPISGHRSVSWYQQTPGQGLQFLFEYFSETQRNKGNFPGRFSGRQFSNSRSEMNVSTLELGDSALYLCASSMGFPPYEQYFGPGTRLTVT.

This clonotype was observed once. The chain joins TRBV20-1 to TRBJ1-1; D is uncertain. Trimming stripped 6 bases from V and 6 bases from J, with 11 bases between. The CDR3 is 11 amino acids. Germline V gives CDR1 DFQATT, CDR2 SNEGSKA (reference sequence). This chain's CDR3 is CSAERRPEAFF. The CDR3, as DNA: TGCAGTGCGGAACGACGGCCTGAAGCTTTCTTT.

This chain links TRBV27 with TRBJ1-2, with D perhaps matching TRBD1 (5 bases). The germline V and J ends were trimmed by 3 bases and 6 bases, with 17 bases remaining between them. Germline loops: CDR1 MNHEY, CDR2 SMNVEV (reference sequence). CDR3 size: 15 residues. In nucleotides, the CDR3 is TGTGCCAGCAGTTTTTACCCCGGGGCCCTGGATGGCTACACCTTC. It encodes CASSFYPGALDGYTF.

V is TRBV6-6 and J is TRBJ2-1; 8 bases agree with TRBD1. V gave up 4 bases and J gave up 3 bases; unmatched junction bases: 5. CDR3 length: 15 amino acids. CDR1 is MNHNY and CDR2 is SVGAGI in the germline V gene (reference sequence). CDR3 loop: CASSSDRVFYNEQFF. The DNA of the CDR3 is TGTGCCAGCAGTTCGGACAGGGTCTTCTACAATGAGCAGTTCTTC.

V usage is TRBV29-1 and J usage is TRBJ2-5; no clear D gene. V lost 6 bases to trimming and J lost 1 base, with 12 bases between them. This CDR3 is 13 amino acids long. CDR1 and CDR2 from the germline V gene are SQVTM and ANQGSEA. CDR3 DNA: TGCAGCGTAGGAAGACATTTCCAAGAGACCCAGTACTTC. Translating gives CSVGRHFQETQYF.

V gene TRBV30 combines with J gene TRBJ1-2; tentatively, D is TRBD1 (5 bases). The CDR3 covers 13 residues. Trimming left V 5 bases short and J 8 bases short, with 18 bases between. CDR1 is GTSNPN and CDR2 is SVGIG in the germline V gene (reference sequence). The CDR3 DNA is TGTGCCTGGGCCGGGACCATAACCTGGGGCTACACCTTC. It translates to CAWAGTITWGYTF.

Of note for this clonotype: One end of the junction varies from germline; a read error may be responsible. This chain joins TRBV4-3 and TRBJ2-5; 8 bases agree with TRBD2. This CDR3 has 14 residues. The germline V gene has CDR1 LGHNA and CDR2 YSLEER. The chain's CDR3 is CASSRLALQETRYF. The CDR3 coding sequence is TGCGCCAGCAGCCGACTAGCGCTTCAAGAGACCCGGTACTTC.

The rearrangement uses TRBV28 and TRBJ2-1, with 9 nucleotides matching TRBD2. This CDR3 region has 15 residues. Trimming removed 6 bases from V and 4 bases from J; junction bases left unmatched: 7. Germline CDR1 and CDR2: MDHEN and SYDVKM. Here the CDR3 reads CASSGRLADYNEQFF. Here the CDR3 DNA reads TGTGCCAGCAGCGGGAGACTAGCGGATTACAATGAGCAGTTCTTC.

The chain is built from TRBV29-1 and TRBJ2-5; D is undetermined. Germline values: CDR1 SQVTM, CDR2 ANQGSEA. Trimming took off 7 bases at V and 11 bases at J, with 14 bases between the two ends. The CDR3 is made up of 10 amino acids. CDR3 amino acids: CSALANEQYF. CDR3 nucleotides: TGCAGCGCTTTAGCCAATGAGCAGTACTTC.